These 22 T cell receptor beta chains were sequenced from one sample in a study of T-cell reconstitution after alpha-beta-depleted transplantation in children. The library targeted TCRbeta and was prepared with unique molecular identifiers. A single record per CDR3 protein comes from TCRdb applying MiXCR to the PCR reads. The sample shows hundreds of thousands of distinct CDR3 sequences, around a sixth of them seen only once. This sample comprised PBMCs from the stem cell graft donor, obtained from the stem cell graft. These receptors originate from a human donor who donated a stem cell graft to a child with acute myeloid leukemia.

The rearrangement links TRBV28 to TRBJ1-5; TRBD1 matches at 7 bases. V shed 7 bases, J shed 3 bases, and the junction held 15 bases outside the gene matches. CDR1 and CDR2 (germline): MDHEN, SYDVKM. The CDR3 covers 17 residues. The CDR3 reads CASISHSATGANQPQHF. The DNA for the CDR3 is TGTGCCAGCATCTCGCATAGCGCCACAGGGGCCAATCAGCCCCAGCATTTT.

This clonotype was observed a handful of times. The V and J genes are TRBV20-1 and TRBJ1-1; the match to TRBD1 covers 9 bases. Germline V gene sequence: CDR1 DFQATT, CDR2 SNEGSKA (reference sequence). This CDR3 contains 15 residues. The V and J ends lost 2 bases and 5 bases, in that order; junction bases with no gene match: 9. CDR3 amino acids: CSARLRGTGLTEAFF. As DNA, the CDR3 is TGCAGTGCTAGATTGCGCGGGACAGGGCTTACTGAAGCTTTCTTT.

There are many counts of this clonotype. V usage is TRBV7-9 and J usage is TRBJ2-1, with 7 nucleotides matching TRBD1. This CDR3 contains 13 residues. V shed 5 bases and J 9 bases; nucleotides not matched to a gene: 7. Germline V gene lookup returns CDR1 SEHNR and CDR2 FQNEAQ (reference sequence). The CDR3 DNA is TGTGCCAGCAGCGGTGAACCAGGGGGTGAGCAGTTCTTC. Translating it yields CASSGEPGGEQFF.

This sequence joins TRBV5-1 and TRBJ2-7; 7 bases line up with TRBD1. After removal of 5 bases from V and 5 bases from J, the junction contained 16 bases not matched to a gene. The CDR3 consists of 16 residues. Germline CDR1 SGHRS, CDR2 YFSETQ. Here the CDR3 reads CASRAEPTGTSDEQYF. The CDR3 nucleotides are TGCGCCAGCAGGGCCGAGCCGACAGGGACCTCTGACGAGCAGTACTTC.

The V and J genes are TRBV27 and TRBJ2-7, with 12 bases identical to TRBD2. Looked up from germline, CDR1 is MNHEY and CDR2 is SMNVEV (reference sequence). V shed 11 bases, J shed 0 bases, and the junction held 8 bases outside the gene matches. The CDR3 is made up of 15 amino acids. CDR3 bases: TGTGCCTCACAACTAGCGGGGGGCTTCTCCTACGAGCAGTACTTC. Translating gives CASQLAGGFSYEQYF.

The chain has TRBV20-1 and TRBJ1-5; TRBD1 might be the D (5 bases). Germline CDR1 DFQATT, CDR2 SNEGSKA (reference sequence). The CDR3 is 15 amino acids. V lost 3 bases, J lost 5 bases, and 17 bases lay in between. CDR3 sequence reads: CSARQSSGYYQPQHF. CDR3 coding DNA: TGCAGTGCTAGGCAATCGTCAGGGTATTATCAGCCCCAGCATTTT.

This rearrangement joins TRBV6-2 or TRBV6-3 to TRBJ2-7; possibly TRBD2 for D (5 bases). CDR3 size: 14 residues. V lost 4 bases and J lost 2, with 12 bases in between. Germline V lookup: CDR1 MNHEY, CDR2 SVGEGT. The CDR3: CASSSQFGAYEQYV. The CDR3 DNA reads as TGTGCCAGCAGTTCTCAGTTCGGGGCCTACGAGCAGTACGTC.

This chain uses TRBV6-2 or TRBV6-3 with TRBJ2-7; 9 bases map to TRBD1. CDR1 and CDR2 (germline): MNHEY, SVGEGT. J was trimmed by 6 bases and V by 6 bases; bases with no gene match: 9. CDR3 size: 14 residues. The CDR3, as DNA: TGTGCCAGCAGGCGACAGGGGGGCGCCTCCGAGCAGTACGTC. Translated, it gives CASRRQGGASEQYV.

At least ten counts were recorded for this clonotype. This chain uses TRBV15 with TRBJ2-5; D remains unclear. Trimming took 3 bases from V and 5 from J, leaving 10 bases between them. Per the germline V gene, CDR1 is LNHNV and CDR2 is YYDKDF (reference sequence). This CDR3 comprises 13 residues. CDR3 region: CATSSGGGETQYF. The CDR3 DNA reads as TGTGCCACCAGCAGCGGTGGTGGGGAGACCCAGTACTTC.

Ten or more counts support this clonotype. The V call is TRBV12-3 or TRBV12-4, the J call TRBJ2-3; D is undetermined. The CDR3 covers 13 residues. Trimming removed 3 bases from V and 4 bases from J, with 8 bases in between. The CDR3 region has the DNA TGTGCCAGCAGTTTCAAGGGTGCAGATACGCAGTATTTT. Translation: CASSFKGADTQYF.

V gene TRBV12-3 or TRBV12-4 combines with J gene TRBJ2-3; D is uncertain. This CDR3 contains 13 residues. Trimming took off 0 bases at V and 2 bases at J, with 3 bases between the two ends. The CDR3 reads CASSLALTDTQYF. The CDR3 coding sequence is TGTGCCAGCAGTTTAGCCCTCACAGATACGCAGTATTTT.

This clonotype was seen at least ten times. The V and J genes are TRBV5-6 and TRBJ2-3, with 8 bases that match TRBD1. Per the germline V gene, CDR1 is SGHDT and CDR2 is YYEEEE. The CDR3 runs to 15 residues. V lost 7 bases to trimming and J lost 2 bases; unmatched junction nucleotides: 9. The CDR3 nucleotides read TGTGCCAGCGTATTACAGGGGGTGCTCACAGATACGCAGTATTTT. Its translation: CASVLQGVLTDTQYF.

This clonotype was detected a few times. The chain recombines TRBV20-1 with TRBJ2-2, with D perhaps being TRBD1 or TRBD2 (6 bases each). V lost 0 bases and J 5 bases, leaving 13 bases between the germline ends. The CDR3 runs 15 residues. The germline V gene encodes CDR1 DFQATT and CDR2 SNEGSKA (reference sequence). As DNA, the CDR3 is TGCAGTGCTAGAGATCCGGGGGCTCCGACCGGGGAGCTGTTTTTT. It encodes CSARDPGAPTGELFF.

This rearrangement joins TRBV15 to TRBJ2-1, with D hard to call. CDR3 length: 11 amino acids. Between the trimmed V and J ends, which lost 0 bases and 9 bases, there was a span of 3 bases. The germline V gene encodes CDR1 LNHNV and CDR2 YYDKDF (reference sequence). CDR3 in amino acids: CATSREGEQFF. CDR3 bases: TGTGCCACCAGCAGAGAGGGTGAGCAGTTCTTC.

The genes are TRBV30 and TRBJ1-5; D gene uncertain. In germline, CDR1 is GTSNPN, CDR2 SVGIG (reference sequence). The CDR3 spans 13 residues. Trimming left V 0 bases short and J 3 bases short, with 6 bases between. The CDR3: CAWSVTNNQPQHF. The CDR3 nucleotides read TGTGCCTGGAGTGTAACGAACAATCAGCCCCAGCATTTT.

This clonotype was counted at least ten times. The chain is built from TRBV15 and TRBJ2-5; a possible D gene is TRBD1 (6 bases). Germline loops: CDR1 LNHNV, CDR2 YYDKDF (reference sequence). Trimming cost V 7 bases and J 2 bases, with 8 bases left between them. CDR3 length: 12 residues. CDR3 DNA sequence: TGTGCCACCAAGGGGGAACAAGAGACCCAGTACTTC. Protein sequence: CATKGEQETQYF.

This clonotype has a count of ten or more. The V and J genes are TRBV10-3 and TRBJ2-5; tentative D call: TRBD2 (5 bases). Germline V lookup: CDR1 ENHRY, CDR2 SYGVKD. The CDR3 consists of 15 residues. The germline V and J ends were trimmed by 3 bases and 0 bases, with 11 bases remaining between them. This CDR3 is CAISDPSSYQETQYF. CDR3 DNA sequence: TGTGCCATCAGTGACCCCTCTAGCTACCAAGAGACCCAGTACTTC.

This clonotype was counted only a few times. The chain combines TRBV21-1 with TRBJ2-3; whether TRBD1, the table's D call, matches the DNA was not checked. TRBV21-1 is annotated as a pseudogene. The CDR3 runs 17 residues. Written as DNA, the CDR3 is TGTGCCAGCAGCAAAGCCAAAAGGGGGACTAGCACAGATACGCAGTATTTT. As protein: CASSKAKRGTSTDTQYF.

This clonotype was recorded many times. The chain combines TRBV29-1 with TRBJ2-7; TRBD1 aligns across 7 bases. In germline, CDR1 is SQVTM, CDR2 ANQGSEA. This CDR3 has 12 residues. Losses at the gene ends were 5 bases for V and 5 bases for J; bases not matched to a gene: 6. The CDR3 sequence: CSVNRGLDEQYF. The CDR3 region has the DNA TGCAGCGTTAACAGGGGCCTGGACGAGCAGTACTTC.

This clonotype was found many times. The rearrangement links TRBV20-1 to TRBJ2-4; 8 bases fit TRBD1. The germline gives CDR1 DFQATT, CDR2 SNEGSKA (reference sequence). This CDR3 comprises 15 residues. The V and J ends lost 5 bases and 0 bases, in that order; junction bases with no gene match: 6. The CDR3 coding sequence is TGCAGTGCTTTGGGACAGGTTTTAGCCAAAAACATTCAGTACTTC. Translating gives CSALGQVLAKNIQYF.

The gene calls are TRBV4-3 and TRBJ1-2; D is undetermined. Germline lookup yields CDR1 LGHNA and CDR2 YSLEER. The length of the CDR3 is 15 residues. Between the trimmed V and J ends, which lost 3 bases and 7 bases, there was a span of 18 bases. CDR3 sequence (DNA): TGCGCCAGCAGCCATGCATTGGACCTCGAACGTGGCTACACCTTC. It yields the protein CASSHALDLERGYTF.

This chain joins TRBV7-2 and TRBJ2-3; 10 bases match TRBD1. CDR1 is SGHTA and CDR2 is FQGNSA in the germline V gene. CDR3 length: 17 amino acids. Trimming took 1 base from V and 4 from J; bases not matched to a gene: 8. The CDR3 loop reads CASSLVLGTGVSDTQYF. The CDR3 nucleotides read TGTGCCAGCAGCTTAGTATTAGGGACAGGGGTTTCAGATACGCAGTATTTT.